The present T cell receptor beta chain was sequenced within a study of regulatory T cells in long-lasting Graves disease (dated by TCRdb to the early 2020s). In the study overall: Persistent Graves' disease was defined as persistently positive TSH receptor autoantibodies together with antithyroid drug treatment for over 5 years. The study took place in China and was registered as a clinical trial. Persistent Graves' disease patients were compared with newly diagnosed Graves' disease patients by peripheral blood TCR sequencing and RNA sequencing. TCR sequencing covered 13 persistent and 20 newly diagnosed Graves' disease patients, some 35 samples in total. On average, persistent Graves' disease patients in the clinical cohort had been on antithyroid drugs for eight to twelve years. The paper's findings and limits, for the study overall: Lower TCR Shannon entropy and fewer highly expanded clones were observed in persistent Graves' disease patients than in newly diagnosed patients, which suggested clonal expansion. The study examined only peripheral blood because the primary lesion, thyroid tissue, could not be accessed. A larger number of public clonotypes was shared among persistent patients (approximately 2,600) than among newly diagnosed patients (around 890). Sequencing and analysis were limited to the TCR beta chain. As a limitation, the authors acknowledged that the small sample size may reduce accuracy. Persistent disease showed preferential use of TRBV28, TRBJ1-2 and TRBJ2-5, whereas newly diagnosed disease favored TRBV20-1 and TRBJ2-1.

The time point label corresponds to: persistent/refractory GD, antithyroid drugs over 5 years with positive TRAb. For both TCR sequencing and RNA sequencing, RNA was extracted from PBMCs in TRIzol. The diagnosis of Graves' disease was made according to American Thyroid Association guidelines. Patients were recruited from an endocrinology department in Xi'an, China. Each patient gave approximately 9 milliliters of peripheral blood, collected in an EDTA anticoagulant tube. Ficoll Paque Plus density gradient separation was used to isolate PBMCs, and no further T cell sorting was performed. An Agilent 2100 Bioanalyzer and agarose gel were used to check RNA quality, while a NanoDrop 2000 measured RNA concentration. Between the V and J ends, shortened by 10 bases and 0 bases respectively, the junction contains 15 bases. CDR1 and CDR2, per the germline V gene, are ENHRY and SYGVKD. The CDR3 covers 14 residues, taking in both the cysteine and the phenylalanine. Solely the CDR3 DNA is kept, with 42 bases framed from the first base.

This clonotype appeared many times. Its antigen remains undetermined. Nothing much larger sits one base from this clone, and base qualities are not available. The library was prepared using multiplex PCR. This sample was sequenced with an Illumina HiSeq 4000. To build TCR beta libraries, CDR3 regions were amplified by Arm-PCR using iRepertoire HTBI primers. PCR products were gel purified before sequencing. Per the source publication's procedure: Gene usage analysis of CDR3 amino acid clonotypes relied on the approximately 60 TRBV and 15 or so TRBJ segments identified across samples. COPE and FqMerger were used to merge the filtered high-quality paired reads into contigs. BLAST was used to align contigs to IMGT TRBV, TRBD and TRBJ reference genes, and CDR3 was defined according to IMGT. Any clonotype with a frequency above 0.1% was classified as a highly expanded clone. Repertoire diversity was measured by Shannon entropy, and V-J evenness by the Gini coefficient. Clonotypes shared by more than one individual were considered public. In TCRdb, the public reads were trimmed at Q25 with fastp and aligned with MiXCR, with productive beta chains retained. For every CDR3 protein sequence, its rows merge into one entry that carries the most common genes and DNA. TCRdb, not the authors, supplied the V and J calls. The sample records around 400,000 distinct CDR3 sequences, roughly 21% of which are singletons. 14% of the sample is taken by the ten largest.

This material consisted of peripheral blood mononuclear cells (PBMCs), taken when the disease was refractory, from a patient treated with antithyroid drugs. The source is a female donor with Graves disease. This chain joins TRBV10-3 to TRBJ1-2; the D gene is perhaps TRBD1, from 5 matching bases. For the CDR3, the sequence is CATSTDLANYGYTF. Here is the DNA: TGTGCCACGTCGACAGACTTAGCTAACTATGGCTACACCTTC.